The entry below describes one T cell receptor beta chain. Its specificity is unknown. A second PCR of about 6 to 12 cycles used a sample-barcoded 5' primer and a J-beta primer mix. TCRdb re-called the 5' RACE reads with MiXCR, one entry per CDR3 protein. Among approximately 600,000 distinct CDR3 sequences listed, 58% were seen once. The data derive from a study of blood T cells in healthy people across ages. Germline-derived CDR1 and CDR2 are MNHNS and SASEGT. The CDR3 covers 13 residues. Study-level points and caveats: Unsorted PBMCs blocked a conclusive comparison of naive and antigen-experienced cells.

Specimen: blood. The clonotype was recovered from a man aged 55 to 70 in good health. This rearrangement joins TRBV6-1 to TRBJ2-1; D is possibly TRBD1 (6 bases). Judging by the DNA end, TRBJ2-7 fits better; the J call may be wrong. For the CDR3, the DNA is TGTGCCAGCAGTGCCGACAGGATCTACGAGCAGTACTTC. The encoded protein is CASSADRIYEQYF.